The rows below give T cell receptor beta chains drawn from one sample of a study of blood T cell repertoires in COVID-19. The protocol was immunoSEQ multiplex PCR, while the TCRdb copy is restricted to in-frame clones and leaves out a portion. The sample lists about 190,000 clones, around 83% occurring once. Sequencing input: peripheral blood. These receptors were obtained from a man aged 45 to 65 with active or convalescent COVID-19. The CDR3 runs from the conserved cysteine through the conserved F or W. The order of the fields is J gene, clone size, D gene, V gene, CDR3 DNA, CDR3 protein. D genes are given only for firm matches. Clone size is given for some rows only: seen once, a few or many times, or a class if the clone is expanded.

TRBJ2-7,few,NA,TRBV27,TGTGCCAGCAGTTTAAATCTAGCTTCCACCTACGAGCAGTACTTC,CASSLNLASTYEQYF
TRBJ2-5,NA,NA,TRBV6-5,TGTGCCAGCAGCCGCGGGGCTAACCAAGAGACCCAGTACTTC,CASSRGANQETQYF
TRBJ2-5,once,TRBD2,TRBV7-2,TGTGCCAGCAGCTTAGGTAGACCGGGAGGTAGGGAGACCCAGTACTTC,CASSLGRPGGRETQYF
TRBJ1-1,NA,NA,TRBV7-9,TGTGCCAGCACCTCGGCGGGCAGTGGGAGGCCTAACACTGAAGCTTTCTTT,CASTSAGSGRPNTEAFF
TRBJ2-5,NA,NA,TRBV24-1,TGTGCCACCAGTGCTCGGGGGGCGGGCGAGACCCAGTACTTC,CATSARGAGETQYF
TRBJ1-1,few,NA,TRBV7-2,TGTGCCAGCAGCTCGACAGTGAACACTGAAGCTTTCTTT,CASSSTVNTEAFF
TRBJ2-1,once,NA,TRBV6-5,TGTGCCAGCACACGGGGGGACAACAATGAGCAGTTCTTC,CASTRGDNNEQFF
TRBJ2-7,NA,TRBD1,TRBV6-5,TGTGCCAGCAGTTTAGTGACAGGGAATTTTGACGAGCAGTACTTC,CASSLVTGNFDEQYF
TRBJ1-1,NA,NA,TRBV2,TGTGCCAGCAGTGATGGACACCCAAGGCCGGTGAACACTGAAGCTTTCTTT,CASSDGHPRPVNTEAFF
TRBJ1-5,NA,NA,TRBV19,TGTGCCAGTGCCCGGGAATCCGGCAATCAGCCCCAGCATTTT,CASARESGNQPQHF
TRBJ2-3,NA,TRBD2,TRBV9,TGTGCCAGCAGCGTAGCCGGGAGGACAGATACGCAGTATTTT,CASSVAGRTDTQYF
TRBJ2-3,NA,TRBD2,TRBV30,TGTGCCTGGAGTTATGGGTTTGGTGCGGGAGTTGGCACAGATACGCAGTATTTT,CAWSYGFGAGVGTDTQYF
TRBJ2-3,once,TRBD1,TRBV2,TGTGCCAGTAGCCGACAGGGGAGAGGAGATACGCAGTATTTT,CASSRQGRGDTQYF
TRBJ1-2,NA,NA,TRBV7-9,TGTGCCAGCAGCTTATTTCCTACTTTAGTCTATGGCTACACCTTC,CASSLFPTLVYGYTF
TRBJ1-4,NA,NA,TRBV6-5,TGTGCCAGCAGTTACTCTGGACGGGGTGAAAAACTGTTTTTT,CASSYSGRGEKLFF
TRBJ1-1,NA,TRBD1,TRBV4-1,TGCGCCAGCAGCCCCGGTAGGGGGCGGAACACTGAAGCTTTCTTT,CASSPGRGRNTEAFF
TRBJ1-3,NA,NA,TRBV6-2/TRBV6-3,TGTGCCAGCAGTTACAAAGGACACAGCTCTGGAAACACCATATATTTT,CASSYKGHSSGNTIYF
TRBJ1-1,once,NA,TRBV27,TGTGCCAGCAGTTTAAAAGGGGCCCTAACTGAAGCTTTCTTT,CASSLKGALTEAFF
TRBJ1-3,NA,NA,TRBV7-6,TGTGCCAGCAGCTTAGGAGCGACCTCTGGAAACACCATATATTTT,CASSLGATSGNTIYF
TRBJ1-4,NA,NA,TRBV7-2,TGTGCCAGCACCTCGGTAGGAGGCAGGGAAAAACTGTTTTTT,CASTSVGGREKLFF
TRBJ2-1,NA,NA,TRBV9,TGTGCCAGCAGCGTAGGAGGCTCGGGAAATGAGCAGTTCTTC,CASSVGGSGNEQFF
TRBJ2-5,NA,NA,TRBV5-4,TGTGCCAGCAGCTTTCCTACGGGGGAGACCCAGTACTTC,CASSFPTGETQYF
TRBJ1-2,NA,NA,TRBV9,TGTGCCAGCAGCGTAGGCGAGTATGGCTACACCTTC,CASSVGEYGYTF
TRBJ1-1,NA,NA,TRBV4-3,TGCGCCAGCAGCCAAGGGGGCTTGTGGGGAGCTTTCTTT,CASSQGGLWGAFF
TRBJ2-7,NA,NA,TRBV12-3/TRBV12-4,TGTGCCAGCAGTCCTAGCACAGTTTACGAGCAGTACTTC,CASSPSTVYEQYF
TRBJ2-2,NA,TRBD1,TRBV7-9,TGTGCCAGCAGATTCCAGGGGGAGACCGGGGAGCTGTTTTTT,CASRFQGETGELFF
TRBJ1-4,NA,TRBD1,TRBV30,TGTGCCTGGAGTGGCTCAGGGGGTGTTAATGAAAAACTGTTTTTT,CAWSGSGGVNEKLFF
TRBJ2-1,NA,TRBD1,TRBV9,TGTGCCAGCAGCGTAGGTGGGACAGATAACAATGAGCAGTTCTTC,CASSVGGTDNNEQFF
TRBJ1-3,few,NA,TRBV18,TGTGCCAGCTCTGCCCGACCGGAGGCCTCTGGAAACACCATATATTTT,CASSARPEASGNTIYF
TRBJ2-2,NA,TRBD1,TRBV5-4,TGTGCCAGCAGCGAGGGACAGCTTAACACCGGGGAGCTGTTTTTT,CASSEGQLNTGELFF
TRBJ1-2,NA,NA,TRBV30,TGTGCCTGGAGTTTCTCAACCGGGACACTGGGTGGCTACACCTTC,CAWSFSTGTLGGYTF
TRBJ1-2,NA,TRBD1,TRBV7-6,TGTGCCAGCAGCTTAGCTGTAACGGAAGGGGGCGGCTACACCTTC,CASSLAVTEGGGYTF
TRBJ2-7,NA,NA,TRBV29-1,TGCAGCGTTGCAGGGAAAGGTCCCTACGAGCAGTACTTC,CSVAGKGPYEQYF
TRBJ1-2,NA,NA,TRBV28,TGTGCCAGCAGTTTATTGGGGGTGCGGGGCGGCTACACCTTC,CASSLLGVRGGYTF
TRBJ2-1,NA,NA,TRBV5-4,TGTGCCAGCAGCTTGGCCGGGGGCAATGAGCAGTTCTTC,CASSLAGGNEQFF
TRBJ1-1,NA,TRBD1,TRBV6-5,TGTGCCAGCAACACCGGGACAGTTTTTTTTGAAGCTTTCTTT,CASNTGTVFFEAFF
TRBJ2-1,NA,TRBD1,TRBV2,TGTGCCAGCAGTGAAGGCAGGGGGTGGGGTGATGAGCAGTTCTTC,CASSEGRGWGDEQFF
TRBJ1-2,NA,NA,TRBV28,TGTGCCAGCAGTTTATCCCCAGGCAGACCGGATGGCTACACCTTC,CASSLSPGRPDGYTF
TRBJ2-1,NA,TRBD2,TRBV5-1,TGCGCCAGCAGCGGGACTAGCGACCCCTACAATGAGCAGTTCTTC,CASSGTSDPYNEQFF
TRBJ1-1,few,NA,TRBV27,TGTGCCAGCAGTTCCAGGGCTAAGAACACTGAAGCTTTCTTT,CASSSRAKNTEAFF
TRBJ1-2,once,TRBD1,TRBV6-5,TGTGCCAGCGGAAGGGACAGGGGCGCATGGGGCTACACCTTC,CASGRDRGAWGYTF